This T cell receptor beta chain was captured in a study of T cell changes during pregnancy in multiple sclerosis. Only in-frame clones appear in the TCRdb table, and some are missing; sequencing was by immunoSEQ multiplex PCR. This sample carries some 74,000 clones, more than 90% of them seen once, and the ten largest clones take 3% to 4%. The germline gives CDR1 MDHEN, CDR2 SYDVKM. This CDR3 spans 14 amino acids. J lost 3 bases, V lost 6 bases, and 4 bases had no gene match. The sample here was peripheral blood, taken after pregnancy. This receptor was taken from a female donor in good health, enrolled as a control in a pregnancy study. V and J are TRBV28 and TRBJ1-1, with 10 nucleotides matching TRBD1. The CDR3 sequence: CASSRQGAYTEAFF. CDR3 DNA sequence: TGTGCCAGCAGCCGACAGGGGGCTTACACTGAAGCTTTCTTT.